This T cell receptor (beta chain) emerged from a study of lymphopenia after photon versus proton radiotherapy. The study's findings and limits: Larger post-nadir TCR diversity loss correlated inversely with survival in deceased patients. Photon-treated patients lost naive T cells and TCR diversity; proton-treated stayed stable. Only patients who died were analyzed for survival; proton advantage is unproven.

The table came from immunoSEQ multiplex PCR; TCRdb's copy has only in-frame clones and leaves some out. The sample contains over 35,000 clones, about 86% of which appear only once. V lost 6 bases and J lost 0; bases outside the gene matches: 11. This CDR3 is built from 16 residues. CDR1 and CDR2 from the germline V gene are MNHEY and SVGAGI. Concerning this clone: Its antigen is unknown.

This chain joins TRBV6-5 and TRBJ2-7, with TRBD2 matching 7 bases. The sequence came from a woman between 65 and 79 years old with pancreatic cancer. Some clones in this sample may be carry-over from other donors' samples. The source was peripheral blood, collected from a patient treated with proton-based radiotherapy. CDR3 nucleotides: TGTGCCAGCAGGTACCCCGCCGGCGGGAGCTCCTACGAGCAGTACTTC. It is translated as CASRYPAGGSSYEQYF.